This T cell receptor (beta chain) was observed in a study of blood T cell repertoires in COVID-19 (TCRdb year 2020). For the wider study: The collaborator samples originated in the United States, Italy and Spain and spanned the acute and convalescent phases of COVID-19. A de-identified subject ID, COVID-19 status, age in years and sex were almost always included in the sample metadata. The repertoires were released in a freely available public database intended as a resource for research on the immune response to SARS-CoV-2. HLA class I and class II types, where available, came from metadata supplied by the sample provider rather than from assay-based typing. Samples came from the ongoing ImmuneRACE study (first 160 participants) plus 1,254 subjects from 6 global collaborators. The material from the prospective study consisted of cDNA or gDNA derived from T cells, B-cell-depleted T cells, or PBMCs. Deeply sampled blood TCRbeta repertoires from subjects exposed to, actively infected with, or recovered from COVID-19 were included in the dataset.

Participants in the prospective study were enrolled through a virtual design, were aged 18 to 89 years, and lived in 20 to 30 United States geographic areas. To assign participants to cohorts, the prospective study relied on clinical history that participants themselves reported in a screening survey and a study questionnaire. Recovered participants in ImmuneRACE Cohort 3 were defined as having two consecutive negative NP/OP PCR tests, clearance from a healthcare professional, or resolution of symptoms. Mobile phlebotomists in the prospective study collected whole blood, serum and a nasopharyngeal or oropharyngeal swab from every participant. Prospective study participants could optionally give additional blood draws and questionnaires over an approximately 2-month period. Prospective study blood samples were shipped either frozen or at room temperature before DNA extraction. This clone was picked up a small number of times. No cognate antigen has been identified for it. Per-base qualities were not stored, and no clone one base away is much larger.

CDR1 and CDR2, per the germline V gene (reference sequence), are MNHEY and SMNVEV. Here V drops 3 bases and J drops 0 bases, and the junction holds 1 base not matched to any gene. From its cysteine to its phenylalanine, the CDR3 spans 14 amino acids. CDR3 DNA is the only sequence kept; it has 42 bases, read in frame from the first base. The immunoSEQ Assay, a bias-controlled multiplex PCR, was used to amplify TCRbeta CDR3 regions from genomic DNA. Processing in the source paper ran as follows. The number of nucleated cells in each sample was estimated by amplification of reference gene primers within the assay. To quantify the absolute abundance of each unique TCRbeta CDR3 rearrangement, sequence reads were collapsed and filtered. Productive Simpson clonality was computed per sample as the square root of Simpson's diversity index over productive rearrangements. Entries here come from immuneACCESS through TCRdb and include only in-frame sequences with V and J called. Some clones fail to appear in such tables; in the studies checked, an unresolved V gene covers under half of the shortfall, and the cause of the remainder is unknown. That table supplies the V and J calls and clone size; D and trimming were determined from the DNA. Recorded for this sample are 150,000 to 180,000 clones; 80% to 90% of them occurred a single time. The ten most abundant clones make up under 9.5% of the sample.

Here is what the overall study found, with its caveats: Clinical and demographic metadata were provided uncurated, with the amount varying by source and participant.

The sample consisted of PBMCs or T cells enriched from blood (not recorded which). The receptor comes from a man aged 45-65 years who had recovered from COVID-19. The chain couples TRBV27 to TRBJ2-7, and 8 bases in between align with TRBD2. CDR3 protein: CASSLGTSSYEQYF. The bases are TGTGCCAGCAGTTTGGGGACTAGCTCCTACGAGCAGTACTTC.